These T cell receptor beta chains were read from a single sample in a study of blood T cell repertoires in COVID-19. Assay: immunoSEQ multiplex PCR; the TCRdb copy retains only in-frame clones and omits some. Among over 150,000 clones, more than 65% were seen once, and the ten largest hold about a tenth. The sample comprised peripheral blood. Receptors were obtained from a man in his 70s with active or convalescent COVID-19. The CDR3 runs from the conserved cysteine through the conserved F or W. Each record gives: V gene, clone size, J gene, D gene, CDR3 DNA, CDR3 protein. D genes are given only for firm matches. Clone size is stated in some rows and not others, as once, few, many or a class when expanded.

TRBV15	NA	TRBJ1-5	NA	TGTGCCACCAGCAGAGATCGCAGTAAGATTGAACCCCAGCATTTT	CATSRDRSKIEPQHF
TRBV14	NA	TRBJ1-1	NA	TGTGCCAGCAGCCAACAGGGGACCCGGAACACTGAAGCTTTCTTT	CASSQQGTRNTEAFF
TRBV6-5	NA	TRBJ1-5	TRBD1	TGTGCCAGCAGTCCGGACAGGGGAAATAATCAGCCCCAGCATTTT	CASSPDRGNNQPQHF
TRBV7-2	NA	TRBJ1-2	TRBD1	TGTGCCAGCAGCTTTCGGACAGGGGGTTACTATGGCTACACCTTC	CASSFRTGGYYGYTF
TRBV4-1	NA	TRBJ2-3	TRBD2	TGCGCCAGCAGCCAAGATGCGTCTAGCGGGAGCAGCACAGATACGCAGTATTTT	CASSQDASSGSSTDTQYF
TRBV7-2	NA	TRBJ2-2	NA	TGTGCCAGCAGGGGGGGGCGCACCGGGGAGCTGTTTTTT	CASRGGRTGELFF
TRBV6-5	NA	TRBJ2-3	NA	TGTGCCACCCGTCCAGAGGGGGGGGCGCAGTATTTT	CATRPEGGAQYF
TRBV4-3	NA	TRBJ2-3	TRBD2	TGCGCCAGCAGCCAAGAAAGGACTAGCGGTACGCAGTATTTT	CASSQERTSGTQYF
TRBV29-1	NA	TRBJ2-5	TRBD1	TGCAGCGGACGACAGGGGGCTCCGGAGACCCAGTACTTC	CSGRQGAPETQYF
TRBV3-1/TRBV3-2	NA	TRBJ2-5	NA	TGTGCCAGCAGCCCACATGGCCCAATGGAGACCCAGTACTTC	CASSPHGPMETQYF
TRBV15	NA	TRBJ2-1	NA	TGTGCCACCAGCAGAGGGTCCGGGTTCTCCTACAATGAGCAGTTCTTC	CATSRGSGFSYNEQFF
TRBV7-2	few	TRBJ2-1	NA	TGTGCCAGCAGCCTACCAACCCCTGAGCAGTTCTTC	CASSLPTPEQFF
TRBV6-2/TRBV6-3	once	TRBJ2-1	TRBD1	TGTGCCAGCAGTTACCCAGGGGGTAGGGGCAATGAGCAGTTCTTC	CASSYPGGRGNEQFF
TRBV4-3	NA	TRBJ2-3	NA	TGCGCCAGCAGCCAAGAGGCCAGCACAGATACGCAGTATTTT	CASSQEASTDTQYF
TRBV6-4	NA	TRBJ2-1	TRBD2	TGTGCCAGCAGTATCCGACCGGGACTAGTCTACAATGAGCAGTTCTTC	CASSIRPGLVYNEQFF
TRBV28	NA	TRBJ1-3	TRBD1	TGTGCCAGCAGTTCCTACGGGACAGGGCTCGGAAACACCATATATTTT	CASSSYGTGLGNTIYF
TRBV7-3	once	TRBJ2-6	TRBD1	TGTGCCAGCAGCTCGGGACAGCCCCCTTATGGGGCCAACGTCCTGACTTTC	CASSSGQPPYGANVLTF
TRBV7-2	NA	TRBJ2-5	NA	TGTGCCAGCAGCTTAGAGGTTCTGACCCGGGGCCAGTACTTC	CASSLEVLTRGQYF
TRBV5-1	NA	TRBJ2-3	NA	TGCGCCAGCAGCTATTCAACGGGAACAGATACGCAGTATTTT	CASSYSTGTDTQYF
TRBV5-1	NA	TRBJ1-1	NA	TGCGCCAGCAGCTCAATGGGAGGGGTTTCGCGTACTGAAGCTTTCTTT	CASSSMGGVSRTEAFF
TRBV7-3	once	TRBJ2-2	TRBD2	TGTGCCAGCAGCTCCTGGGGGGGGACGGACACCGGGGAGCTGTTTTTT	CASSSWGGTDTGELFF
TRBV5-1	once	TRBJ2-1	NA	TGCGCCAGCAGCTTGGGCGGTCACAATGAGCAGTTCTTC	CASSLGGHNEQFF
TRBV29-1	NA	TRBJ1-4	TRBD1	TGCAGCGCCGGACAGGCCGATGAAAAACTGTTTTTT	CSAGQADEKLFF
TRBV12-3/TRBV12-4	NA	TRBJ1-5	NA	TGTGCCAGCAGCCTCTTTGGGGGGCAGCCCCAGCATTTT	CASSLFGGQPQHF
TRBV5-6	once	TRBJ1-2	NA	TGTGCCAGCAGCTTGATCGGGGGGCGCGGCTACACCTTC	CASSLIGGRGYTF
TRBV2	NA	TRBJ1-6	NA	TGTGCCAGCAGTGAGTATCCGAGCTCCTATAATTCACCCCTCCACTTT	CASSEYPSSYNSPLHF
TRBV25-1	NA	TRBJ2-1	TRBD2	TGTGCCAGCAGTGAAACTAGCGGGAGCCCCAATGAGCAGTTCTTC	CASSETSGSPNEQFF
TRBV5-1	NA	TRBJ2-7	TRBD2	TGCGCCAGCAGCCCTTGGACTAGCGGGAGCGAGCAGTACTTC	CASSPWTSGSEQYF
TRBV19	NA	TRBJ1-1	TRBD1	TGTGCCAGTAGTTCTACAGGGGTTCGCACTGAAGCTTTCTTT	CASSSTGVRTEAFF
TRBV18	NA	TRBJ1-1	NA	TGTGCCAGCTCACCAGAATCTAGGATGAACACTGAAGCTTTCTTT	CASSPESRMNTEAFF
TRBV7-4	NA	TRBJ1-1	TRBD1	TGTGCCAGCAGCTTGACAGGGTCTAAAGTGAACACTGAAGCTTTCTTT	CASSLTGSKVNTEAFF
TRBV6-1	NA	TRBJ2-7	NA	TGTGCCAGCAGTGAATTCGGCGGGATCAGGGACGAGCAGTACTTC	CASSEFGGIRDEQYF
TRBV7-8	NA	TRBJ1-5	NA	TGTGCCAGCAGCTTAGTGGCACAGGGCGGTCAGCCCCAGCATTTT	CASSLVAQGGQPQHF
TRBV5-1	once	TRBJ1-2	NA	TGCGCCAGCAGCTTGGGTTGGTCACAGGACTATGGCTACACCTTC	CASSLGWSQDYGYTF
TRBV5-8	NA	TRBJ2-3	TRBD2	TGTGCCAGCAGCTTGGCGGCTAGCGGGAGAGGAGATACGCAGTATTTT	CASSLAASGRGDTQYF